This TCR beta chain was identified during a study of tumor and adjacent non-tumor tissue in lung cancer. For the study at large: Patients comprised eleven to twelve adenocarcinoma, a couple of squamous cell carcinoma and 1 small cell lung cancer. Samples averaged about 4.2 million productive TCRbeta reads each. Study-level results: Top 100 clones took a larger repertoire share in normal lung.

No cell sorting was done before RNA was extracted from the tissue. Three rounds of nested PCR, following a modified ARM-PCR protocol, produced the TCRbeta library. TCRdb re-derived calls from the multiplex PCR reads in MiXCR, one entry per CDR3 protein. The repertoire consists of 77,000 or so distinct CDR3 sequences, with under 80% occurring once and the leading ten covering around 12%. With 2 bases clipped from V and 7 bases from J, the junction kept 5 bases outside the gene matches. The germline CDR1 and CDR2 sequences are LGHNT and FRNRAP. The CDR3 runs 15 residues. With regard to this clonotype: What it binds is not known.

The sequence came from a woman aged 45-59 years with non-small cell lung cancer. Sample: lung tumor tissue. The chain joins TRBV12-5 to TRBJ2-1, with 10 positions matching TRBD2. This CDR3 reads CASGLTLAGANEQFF. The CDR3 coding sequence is TGTGCTAGTGGTTTGACGCTAGCGGGGGCTAATGAGCAGTTCTTC.